The source of this T cell receptor (delta chain) is a study of Vδ1+ human thymocytes (dated 2018 in TCRdb). In terms of the full investigation: As a data resource, the study described the mRNA-level TRG and TRD CDR3 repertoires found in highly purified Vdelta1+ thymocytes taken from young children. Validation of the multiplex-based CDR3 amplicon strategy against 5'RACE-based CDR3 amplicon generation methods had been performed previously. What the authors observed across the whole study: Numerous TRG clonotypes were shared among donors (up to roughly 6.9x10^3), while TRD repertoires were essentially private (a maximum of about 100 shared). Because no clustering by age or sex was observed, donors were not stratified by these variables in the analyses. Although sort purity was high, approximately 19% of thymic TRD sequences were Vdelta2 (with a few Vdelta3), in contrast to the peripheral blood Vdelta1+ controls. The authors advised highly purified populations and single-cell validation, since unexpected Vdelta2 sequences could cause misinterpretation of bulk repertoire data. Thymic TRG and TRD repertoires appeared highly polyclonal with Gaussian CDR3 length distributions, unlike oligoclonal peripheral blood repertoires.

This clone came up a few times. The specificity of this receptor is unknown. No base quality values were provided; no much bigger clone lies one nucleotide off. RNA was extracted with the RNeasy mini kit and reverse transcribed using Superscript III. Multiplex PCR was used to generate CDR3 amplicons, with pooled V-gene forward primers and a constant-region reverse primer carrying Illumina adaptor overhangs. After gel purification, amplicons were indexed with Nextera index primers over approximately 8 extra PCR cycles and were then purified with AMPure XP beads. Libraries were sequenced on an Illumina MiSeq with paired-end 250 bp reads, dual indexing and around 22% PhiX spike-in. The study's own analysis went as follows. Reads were quality checked with FastQC, and TRG read pairs were merged with ea-utils fastq-join. IMGT/HighV-QUEST was used to annotate the sequences, only productive sequences with an unambiguous V-gene assignment were kept, and clonotypes were defined as sequences sharing an identical CDR3 sequence. Downstream analysis used VDJtools 1.1.1, tcR 2.2.3, Treemap and vegan Shannon diversity in R 3.4.4. TCRdb reran clone calling on the public reads with CATT; rows sharing one DNA sequence were then combined. TCRdb's processing, not the authors' own work, is the source of the V and J calls. Across this sample there are about 75,000 delta-chain clones, with around 30% seen only once. The ten biggest clones cover approximately 0.3% of the sample.

Thymic samples were depleted of alphabeta T cells, then CD3+ TCRVdelta1+ TCRVdelta2- thymocytes were FACS-sorted. The purity of the sorted Vdelta1+ thymocytes was between roughly 98% and 99.6%. The thymic specimens were obtained from seven or eight paediatric patients who were undergoing corrective cardiac surgery and ranged in age from 5 days to 15 months. After the thymic tissue was dispersed, mononuclear cells were isolated using a Histopaque-1077 density gradient. The staining antibodies were anti-TCRVdelta1 clone TS8.2, anti-TCRVdelta2 clone B6, anti-CD3 clone HIT3a and anti-TCRalphabeta clone IP26. Germline trimming amounts to 0 bases on V and 3 bases on J, with 28 as the count of junction bases outside the gene matches. The cysteine opens and the phenylalanine closes a CDR3 of 25 amino acids. The sequence is cut down to CDR3 DNA, 75 bases in frame from base 1. CDR1 is given as TSWWSYY and CDR2 as QGS, both from the germline V gene.

This TCR derives from a boy in the first two years of life who had congenital heart surgery. The sequence joins TRDV1 to TRDJ1; the junction holds 13 bases that match TRDD3. What was sequenced was Vdelta1+ gamma-delta thymocytes from the thymus. What this sample's cell subset or site label stands for: FACS-sorted CD3+ TCRalphabeta- TCRVdelta1+ TCRVdelta2- thymocytes. The sequenced DNA is TGTGCTCTTGGGGAACTGACTCAAGGCTCGACTGGGGGATACGGATGCGATTTCTCTCCCGATAAACTCATCTTT. Its translation reads: CALGELTQGSTGGYGCDFSPDKLIF.